This T cell receptor beta chain was sequenced during a study of blood T cell repertoires in COVID-19. Study-level background: Italy, Spain and the United States were the sources of the convalescent and acute COVID-19 samples. From T cells, B-cell-depleted T cells, or PBMCs came the material, which was cDNA or gDNA.

Measured with immunoSEQ multiplex PCR; TCRdb has only the in-frame clones, and not every one. The sample carries around 28,000 clones, nearly 85% recorded once. J lost 4 bases, V lost 6 bases, and 6 bases had no gene match. Germline V gene sequence: CDR1 MNHEY, CDR2 SVGAGI. The CDR3 extends over 15 amino acids. This clonotype originated in an older man with active COVID-19. The chain uses TRBV6-5 and TRBJ2-1; 10 bases match TRBD2. Material: peripheral blood. This CDR3 reads CASRTIAGGYNEQFF. The CDR3 DNA is TGTGCCAGCAGAACAATAGCGGGGGGATACAATGAGCAGTTCTTC.